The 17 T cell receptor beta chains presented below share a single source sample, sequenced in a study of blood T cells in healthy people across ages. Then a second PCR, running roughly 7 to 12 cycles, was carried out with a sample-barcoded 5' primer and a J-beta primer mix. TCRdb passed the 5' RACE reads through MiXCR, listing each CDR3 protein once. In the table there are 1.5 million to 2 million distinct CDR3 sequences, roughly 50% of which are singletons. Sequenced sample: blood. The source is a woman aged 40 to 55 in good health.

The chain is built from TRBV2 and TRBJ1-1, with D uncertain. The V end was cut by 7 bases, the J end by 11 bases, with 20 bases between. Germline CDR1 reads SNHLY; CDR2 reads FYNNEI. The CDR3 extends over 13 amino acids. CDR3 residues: CASINVLGIQAFF. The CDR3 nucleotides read TGTGCCAGCATTAATGTCTTGGGGATTCAGGCTTTCTTT.

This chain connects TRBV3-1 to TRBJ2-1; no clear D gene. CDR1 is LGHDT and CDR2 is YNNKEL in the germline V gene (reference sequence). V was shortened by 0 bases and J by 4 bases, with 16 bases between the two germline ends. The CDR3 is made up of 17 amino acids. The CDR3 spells CASSQDGGPRLYNEQFF. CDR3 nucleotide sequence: TGTGCCAGCAGCCAAGATGGTGGGCCACGGTTATACAATGAGCAGTTCTTC.

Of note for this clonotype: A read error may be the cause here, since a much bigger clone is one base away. The DNA of the CDR3 is TGCGCCAGCAGCCAAACAGAGTACAATGAGCAGTACTTC. Its translation: CASSQTEYNEQYF. The V call is TRBV4-1, the J call TRBJ2-7; D is uncertain. With 2 bases removed from V and 7 bases from J, the gap between germline ends came to 12 bases. The CDR3 runs to 13 residues. Germline lookup yields CDR1 MGHRA and CDR2 YSYEKL.

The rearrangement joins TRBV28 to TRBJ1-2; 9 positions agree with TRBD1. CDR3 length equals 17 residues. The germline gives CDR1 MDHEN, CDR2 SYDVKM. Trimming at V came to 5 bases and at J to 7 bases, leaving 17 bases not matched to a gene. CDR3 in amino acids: CASSTRPGQGFGPGYTF. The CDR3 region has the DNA TGTGCCAGCAGTACCCGGCCGGGACAGGGATTCGGCCCTGGCTACACCTTC.

The CDR3 nucleotides read TGCGCCAGCAGCCAAGAATCGACAGTTACCTACAATGAGCAGTTCTTC. It codes for CASSQESTVTYNEQFF. The genes are TRBV4-3 and TRBJ2-1; tentative D call: TRBD1 (5 bases). CDR3 length: 16 residues. V dropped 0 bases and J dropped 2 bases, with 11 bases sitting between them. CDR1 is LGHNA and CDR2 is YSLEER in the germline V gene.

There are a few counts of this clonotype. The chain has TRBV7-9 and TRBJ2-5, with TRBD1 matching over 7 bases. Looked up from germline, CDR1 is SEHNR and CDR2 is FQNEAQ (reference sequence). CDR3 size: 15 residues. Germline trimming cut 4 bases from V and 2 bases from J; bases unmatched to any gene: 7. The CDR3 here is CASSSRGGRQETQYF. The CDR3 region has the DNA TGTGCCAGCAGCTCCAGAGGGGGCCGGCAAGAGACCCAGTACTTC.

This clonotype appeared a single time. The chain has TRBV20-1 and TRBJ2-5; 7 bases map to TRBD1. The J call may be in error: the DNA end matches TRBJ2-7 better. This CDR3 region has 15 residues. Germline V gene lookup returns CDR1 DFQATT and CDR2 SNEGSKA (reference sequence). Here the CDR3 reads CSARGQGLPFYEQYF. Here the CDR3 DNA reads TGCAGTGCTAGAGGACAGGGTCTACCATTCTACGAGCAGTACTTC.

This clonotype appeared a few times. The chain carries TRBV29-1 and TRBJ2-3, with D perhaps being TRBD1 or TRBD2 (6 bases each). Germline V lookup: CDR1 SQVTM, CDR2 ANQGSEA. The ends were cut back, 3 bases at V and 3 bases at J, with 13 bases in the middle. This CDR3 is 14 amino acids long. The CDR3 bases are TGCAGCGTTGACTGGGGGGCTAGTACAGATACGCAGTATTTT. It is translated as CSVDWGASTDTQYF.

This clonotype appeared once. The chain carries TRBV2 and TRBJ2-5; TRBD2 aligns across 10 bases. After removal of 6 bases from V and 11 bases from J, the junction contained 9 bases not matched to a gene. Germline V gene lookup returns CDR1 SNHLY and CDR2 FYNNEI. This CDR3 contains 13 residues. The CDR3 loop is CASSGSGGVEQYF. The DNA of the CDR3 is TGTGCCAGCAGCGGAAGCGGGGGGGTTGAGCAGTACTTC.

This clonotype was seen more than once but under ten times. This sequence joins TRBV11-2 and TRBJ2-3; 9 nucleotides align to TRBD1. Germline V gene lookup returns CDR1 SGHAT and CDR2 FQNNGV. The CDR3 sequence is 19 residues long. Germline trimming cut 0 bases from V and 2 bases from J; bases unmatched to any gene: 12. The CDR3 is CASSLDPGTGTFSTDTQYF. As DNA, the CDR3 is TGTGCCAGCAGCTTAGATCCCGGGACAGGGACTTTTTCCACAGATACGCAGTATTTT.

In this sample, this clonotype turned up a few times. The CDR3 DNA follows: TGTGCCAGCAGTTCGCCGGGACGTGGGTTGAGGAATGAGCAGTTCTTC. Protein product: CASSSPGRGLRNEQFF. The rearrangement joins TRBV6-5 to TRBJ2-1, with D perhaps matching TRBD1 or TRBD2 (5 bases each). Germline lookup yields CDR1 MNHEY and CDR2 SVGAGI. The CDR3 is 16 residues long. V lost 4 bases to trimming and J lost 7 bases, with 20 bases between them.

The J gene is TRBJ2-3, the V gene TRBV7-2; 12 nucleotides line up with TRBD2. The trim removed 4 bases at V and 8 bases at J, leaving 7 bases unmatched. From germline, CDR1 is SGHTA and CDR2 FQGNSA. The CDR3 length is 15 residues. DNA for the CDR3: TGTGCCAGCAGCTATTCTAGCGGGGGGGCGGTTACGCAGTATTTT. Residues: CASSYSSGGAVTQYF. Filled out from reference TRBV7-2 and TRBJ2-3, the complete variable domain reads GAGVSQSPSNKVTEKGKDVELRCDPISGHTALYWYRQSLGQGLEFLIYFQGNSAPDKSGLPSDRFSAERTGGSVSTLTIQRTQQEDSAVYLCASSYSSGGAVTQYFGPGTRLTVL.

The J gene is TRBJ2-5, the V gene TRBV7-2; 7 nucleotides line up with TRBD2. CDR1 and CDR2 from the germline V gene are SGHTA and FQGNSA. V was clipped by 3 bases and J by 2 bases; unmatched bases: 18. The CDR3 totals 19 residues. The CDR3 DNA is TGTGCCAGCAGCTTGCGCCAGGGAGGGATGGGGGGAATGCAAGAGACCCAGTACTTC. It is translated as CASSLRQGGMGGMQETQYF.

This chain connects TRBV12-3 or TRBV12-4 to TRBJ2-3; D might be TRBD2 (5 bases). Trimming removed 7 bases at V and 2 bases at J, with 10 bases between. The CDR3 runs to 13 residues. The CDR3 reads CASTPRDTDTQYF. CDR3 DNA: TGTGCCAGCACGCCGAGGGACACAGATACGCAGTATTTT.

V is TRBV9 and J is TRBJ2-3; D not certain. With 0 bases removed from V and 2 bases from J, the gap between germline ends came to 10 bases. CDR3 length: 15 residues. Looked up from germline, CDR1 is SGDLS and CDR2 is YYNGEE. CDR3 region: CASSVGSTPTDTQYF. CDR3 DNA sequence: TGTGCCAGCAGCGTAGGGAGTACCCCCACAGATACGCAGTATTTT.

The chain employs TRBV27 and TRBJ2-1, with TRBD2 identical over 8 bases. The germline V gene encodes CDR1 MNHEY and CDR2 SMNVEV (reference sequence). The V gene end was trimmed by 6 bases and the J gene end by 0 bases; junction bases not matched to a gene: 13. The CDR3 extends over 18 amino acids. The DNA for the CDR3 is TGTGCCAGCAGAGCAACCTTAGCGGGGTTCAGCTCCTACAATGAGCAGTTCTTC. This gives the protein CASRATLAGFSSYNEQFF.

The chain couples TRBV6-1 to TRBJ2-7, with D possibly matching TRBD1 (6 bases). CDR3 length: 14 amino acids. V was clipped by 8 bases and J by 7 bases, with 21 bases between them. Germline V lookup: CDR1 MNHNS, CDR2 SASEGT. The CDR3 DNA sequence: TGTGCCAGCGGACAGTTCTCCTCCTACAATGAGCAGTACTTC. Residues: CASGQFSSYNEQYF.